Listed below are T cell receptor beta chains from one sample, sequenced in a study of high-grade serous ovarian cancer treatment subgroups. Sequencing was performed with immunoSEQ multiplex PCR; in TCRdb, only in-frame clones are kept and a portion is missing. The sample holds about 12,000 clones, 88% seen once. Sequenced material: tumor tissue. Every receptor here comes from a human donor with high-grade serous ovarian cancer. Both conserved end residues are part of each CDR3. Clone size appears in some rows only: once, few, many, or a class for an expanded clone.

V | size | CDR3
TRBV11-3 | . | CASSLGILPHSNTEAFF
TRBV6-5 | . | CASQATGAGNTIYF
TRBV4-1 | . | CASSPRREPRGETQYF
TRBV2 | . | CASSWGRSNEKLFF
TRBV5-1 | . | CASSLGLAGVQETQYF
TRBV6-5 | . | CASRWNGRTTEAFF
TRBV28 | . | CASSPRGGSPVFF
TRBV19 | . | CASRNRQGVSEKLFF
TRBV28 | once | CASSWATGTYGYTF
TRBV21-1 | . | CASSKVGRRGGYTF
TRBV14 | . | CASSLRTVGSNQPQHF
TRBV5-1 | . | CASSFGTGGEKLFF
TRBV6-5 | . | CASSLGQAGGANVLTF
TRBV28 | . | CASRQSGRVNYGYTF
TRBV7-2 | . | CASSLEAWGQETQYF
TRBV28 | . | CASSLDTEAFF
TRBV5-4 | . | CASSLQRGGPPDTQYF
TRBV6-5 | . | CASSYQGAVNTEAFF
TRBV2 | . | CASSYRTGGFSGNTIYF
TRBV7-8 | . | CASSLLGQGVEGYTF
TRBV9 | . | CASSYTGTGKETQYF